This T cell receptor beta chain was retrieved from a study of blood T cell repertoires in COVID-19. Looking at the study overall: COVID-19 samples from acute and convalescent phases originated in the United States, Italy and Spain. In each case, the material was cDNA or gDNA derived from T cells, B-cell-depleted T cells, or PBMCs.

In the original analysis: By means of reference gene primer amplification, nucleated cell counts were estimated. The repertoire was sequenced with immunoSEQ multiplex PCR; TCRdb's copy has only in-frame clones and lacks some. Clone size and V and J calls were adopted from that table, with D and trimming inferred from the DNA. In the table there are 200,000 to 300,000 clones, around 89% of which are singletons. Participants came from 20 to 25 US areas, aged roughly 18 to 95 years. This clone has only one observation. This TCR was recovered from a woman aged 30 to 39 who had recovered from COVID-19. The sample taken for sequencing was PBMCs or T cells enriched from blood (not recorded which).

CDR3 residues: CAWSVGDMGADTQYF. CDR3 coding DNA: TGTGCCTGGAGTGTAGGGGACATGGGTGCGGATACGCAGTATTTT. The chain joins TRBV30 to TRBJ2-3; maybe TRBD1 (6 bases). The V end was cut by 0 bases, the J end by 6 bases, with 16 bases between. Germline assignment: CDR1 GTSNPN and CDR2 SVGIG (reference sequence). The CDR3 sequence is 15 residues long.